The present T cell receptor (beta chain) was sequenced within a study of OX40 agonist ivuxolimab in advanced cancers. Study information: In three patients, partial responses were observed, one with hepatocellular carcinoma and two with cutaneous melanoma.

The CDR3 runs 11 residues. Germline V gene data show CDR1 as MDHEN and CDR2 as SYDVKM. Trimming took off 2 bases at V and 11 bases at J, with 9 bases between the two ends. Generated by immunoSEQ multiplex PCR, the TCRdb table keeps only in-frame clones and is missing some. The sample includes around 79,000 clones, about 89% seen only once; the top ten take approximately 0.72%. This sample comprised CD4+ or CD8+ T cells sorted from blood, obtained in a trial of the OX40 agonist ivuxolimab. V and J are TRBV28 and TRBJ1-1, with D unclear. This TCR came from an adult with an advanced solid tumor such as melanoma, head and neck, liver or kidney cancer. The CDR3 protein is CASSLGSLAFF. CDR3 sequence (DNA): TGTGCCAGCAGTTTAGGGAGCCTTGCTTTCTTT.